Detailed here is one TCR beta chain. TCRdb independently ran MiXCR on the 5' RACE reads; one entry per CDR3 protein. The data contain some 300,000 distinct CDR3 sequences, approximately 20% of them seen just once; the ten biggest clones take up roughly 20%. The data originate from a study of T-cell memory formation after mild COVID-19. At the level of the study: TCR clusters mostly belonged to single donors.

The V gene lost 5 bases and the J gene lost 4 bases, with 8 bases spanning the gap. Per germline, CDR1 MNHEY and CDR2 SVGEGT. The CDR3 is 12 amino acids. The rearrangement joins TRBV6-2 or TRBV6-3 to TRBJ1-2; D call uncertain. Material for sequencing was PBMCs or a T cell subset sorted from them (not recorded which). The sequence came from a man aged 18 to 29 who had mild COVID-19 (a few samples of this study predate the infection). Cell type and time point are not known. The CDR3, as DNA: TGTGCCAGCAGTCCGGAGACCTATGGCTACACCTTC. Protein sequence: CASSPETYGYTF.